This TCR beta chain was recovered during a study of blood T cell repertoires in COVID-19. Study summary: Sources were T cells, B-cell-depleted T cells, or PBMCs; the material itself was cDNA or gDNA.

As originally analysed: Estimates of nucleated cell counts were drawn from the amplification of reference gene primers. Profiled with immunoSEQ multiplex PCR; TCRdb holds only in-frame clones, not every one. Clone size and the V and J calls come from that table; the DNA yielded D and trimming. The sample includes 350,000 or so clones, over 85% of them seen just once. The sample comprised peripheral blood. This clonotype was sampled from a woman aged 55-69 years with COVID-19, enrolled during active disease.

CDR3 DNA sequence: TGTGCCAGCAGTGAAGAATCCCCCTTGACAGGCCCTGGGGGCAATCAGCCCCAGCATTTT. Its translation is CASSEESPLTGPGGNQPQHF. V gene TRBV6-1 combines with J gene TRBJ1-5; maybe TRBD1 (6 bases). Deletions cut 1 base from V and 2 bases from J, with 24 bases between. Germline values: CDR1 MNHNS, CDR2 SASEGT. The CDR3 contains 20 residues.